This passage covers 29 T cell receptor beta chains from one sample sequenced in a study of T cells in Graves' hyperthyroidism and ophthalmopathy (dated by TCRdb to between 2017 and 2020). To prepare the library, multiplex PCR was applied. Data came from an Illumina HiSeq 2000. Amplification of TCR beta CDR3 regions was carried out from RNA transcripts. The first round of RT-PCR for the TCR CDR3 was performed with the HTBI primer set and the Qiagen OneStep RT-PCR kit. TCRdb took the public reads, trimmed them with fastp at Q25, ran MiXCR for clone calling and kept in-frame beta chains. When rows share a CDR3 protein, they turn into one entry using the most common DNA and genes. The table for this sample lists around 180,000 distinct CDR3 sequences; about a sixth of them were counted only once. The leading ten clones occupy 25% to 30% of the sample. Specimen: blood. Every receptor here comes from a woman aged 45-65 years with Graves' hyperthyroidism.

This clonotype was detected ten times or more. The chain has TRBV28 and TRBJ2-3, with a possible D match to TRBD2 (6 bases). Germline CDR1 reads MDHEN; CDR2 reads SYDVKM. Deletions cut 5 bases from V and 7 bases from J, with 10 bases between. The CDR3 has 12 amino acids. This CDR3 is CASSVTSYTQYF. As DNA, the CDR3 is TGTGCCAGCAGTGTGACTAGTTATACGCAGTATTTT.

This clonotype appeared many times. V and J are TRBV7-2 and TRBJ2-5, with D tentatively TRBD1 (6 bases). CDR1 is SGHTA, CDR2 FQGNSA, per germline. The V end lost 1 base, the J end lost 5 bases, and 11 bases lay between the germline ends. The CDR3 spans 14 residues. The CDR3 loop is CASSLGGQGETQYF. The CDR3 DNA is TGTGCCAGCAGCTTAGGGGGGCAGGGGGAGACCCAGTACTTC.

This clonotype was seen many times. This chain links TRBV2 with TRBJ2-7; the D is unclear. V was pared by 2 bases and J by 4 bases, with 15 bases between. There are 15 residues in the CDR3. Germline V gene lookup returns CDR1 SNHLY and CDR2 FYNNEI. The CDR3 loop is CASSESPGSLYEQYF. In DNA form, the CDR3 reads TGTGCCAGCAGTGAAAGCCCCGGTAGCCTATACGAGCAGTACTTC.

There are many counts of this clonotype. This sequence joins TRBV5-1 and TRBJ1-4; the match to TRBD1 covers 7 bases. With 4 bases clipped from V and 6 bases from J, the junction kept 6 bases outside the gene matches. The CDR3 covers 14 residues. CDR1 is SGHRS, CDR2 YFSETQ, per germline. The CDR3 DNA reads as TGCGCCAGCAGCCCCGACAGGGAACATGAAAAACTGTTTTTT. It encodes CASSPDREHEKLFF.

This clonotype was detected only a few times. This chain links TRBV4-1 with TRBJ2-1; 7 bases are shared with TRBD2. The junction had 10 bases not matched to a gene; V was cut back by 1 base and J by 4 bases. The germline gives CDR1 MGHRA, CDR2 YSYEKL. The CDR3 is 17 amino acids. The CDR3 sequence: CASSQGSRGGGYNEQFF. The CDR3 DNA sequence: TGCGCCAGCAGCCAAGGTTCTAGGGGCGGGGGATACAATGAGCAGTTCTTC.

This clonotype has at least ten counts. The CDR3 coding sequence is TGTGCCAGCAGTGAGACAGGGAGGGCGAACACCGGGGAGCTGTTTTTT. This codes for CASSETGRANTGELFF. This sequence joins TRBV28 and TRBJ2-2, with D tentatively TRBD1 or TRBD2 (7 bases each). This CDR3 has 16 residues. Germline CDR1 is MDHEN and CDR2 is SYDVKM. The V gene lost 5 bases and the J gene lost 0 bases, with 13 bases spanning the gap.

This clonotype was detected many times. The chain carries TRBV6-2 or TRBV6-3 and TRBJ2-7; D is ambiguous. The CDR3 loop spans 15 amino acids. V lost 0 bases and J lost 3, with 12 bases in between. The V gene's germline CDR1 is MNHEY and CDR2 SVGEGT. The CDR3 coding sequence is TGTGCCAGCAGTTACTCTTTGTTCGGGTTCTACGAGCAGTACTTC. Protein product: CASSYSLFGFYEQYF.

The J gene is TRBJ2-3, the V gene TRBV19; D tentatively fits TRBD1 or TRBD2 (6 bases each). The V gene lost 4 bases and the J gene lost 6 bases, with 8 bases spanning the gap. In germline, CDR1 is LNHDA, CDR2 SQIVND (reference sequence). The CDR3 runs to 12 residues. The CDR3 protein is CASSNGGDTQYF. The CDR3 DNA reads as TGTGCCAGTAGTAACGGGGGCGATACGCAGTATTTT.

This clonotype has a count of ten or more. The chain uses TRBV28 and TRBJ1-2; D is uncertain. The CDR3 has 10 residues. Trimming took 10 bases from V and 5 from J, leaving 8 bases between them. CDR1 is MDHEN, CDR2 SYDVKM, per germline. CDR3 region: CATSFYGYTF. DNA for the CDR3: TGTGCCACCTCCTTTTATGGCTACACCTTC.

This clonotype was recorded many times. The rearrangement uses TRBV7-2 and TRBJ2-2, with D unresolved. V dropped 1 base and J dropped 2 bases, with 17 bases sitting between them. CDR3 length equals 18 residues. The germline V gene encodes CDR1 SGHTA and CDR2 FQGNSA. The CDR3 sequence is CASSLDDSVGFNTGELFF. Here the CDR3 DNA reads TGTGCCAGCAGCTTAGACGATTCAGTTGGGTTTAACACCGGGGAGCTGTTTTTT.

V is TRBV4-1 and J is TRBJ2-1; D uncertain. The germline CDR1 and CDR2 sequences are MGHRA and YSYEKL. The CDR3 length is 14 residues. The V and J ends lost 1 base and 4 bases respectively, with 8 bases between them. The CDR3 protein is CASSQGSGYNEQFF. The CDR3 DNA reads as TGCGCCAGCAGCCAAGGGTCAGGTTACAATGAGCAGTTCTTC.

The V and J genes are TRBV5-1 and TRBJ1-1; D may be TRBD1 (6 bases). The CDR3 has 15 residues. V gave up 0 bases and J gave up 0 bases, with 9 bases separating them. The germline CDR1 and CDR2 sequences are SGHRS and YFSETQ. The CDR3 loop is CASSLARGLNTEAFF. DNA for the CDR3: TGCGCCAGCAGCTTGGCCAGGGGTTTGAACACTGAAGCTTTCTTT.

This clonotype was detected many times. The chain has TRBV20-1 and TRBJ1-2; tentatively, D is TRBD1 (5 bases). Germline assignment: CDR1 DFQATT and CDR2 SNEGSKA (reference sequence). CDR3 length: 12 amino acids. V was shortened by 3 bases and J by 4 bases, with 9 bases between the two germline ends. CDR3 coding DNA: TGCAGTGCTAGGGCGGGACCCTATGGCTACACCTTC. Its protein product is CSARAGPYGYTF.

This clonotype showed up many times. Here the CDR3 DNA reads TGTGCCAGCAAAATCTCCGGGGGGGCTAGCAATCAGCCCCAGCATTTT. It yields the protein CASKISGGASNQPQHF. V gene TRBV19 combines with J gene TRBJ1-5; D is possibly TRBD1 (6 bases). The V and J ends lost 9 bases and 0 bases respectively, with 18 bases between them. The CDR3 is 16 amino acids. CDR1 and CDR2 from the germline V gene are LNHDA and SQIVND (reference sequence).

The genes are TRBV18 and TRBJ1-2; D remains ambiguous. This CDR3 is built from 14 residues. CDR1 KGHSH and CDR2 LQKENI come from the germline V gene. Trimming pared 0 bases from V and 7 bases from J, leaving 12 bases between. CDR3 residues: CASSPPGRVAGYTF. CDR3 nucleotides: TGTGCCAGCTCACCACCGGGGAGGGTTGCTGGCTACACCTTC.

This clonotype has at least ten counts. This sequence joins TRBV5-1 and TRBJ2-1, with 12 bases aligning to TRBD2. Trimming took 5 bases from V and 2 from J; bases not matched to a gene: 17. The CDR3 length is 20 residues. Looked up from germline, CDR1 is SGHRS and CDR2 is YFSETQ. The chain's CDR3 is CASSGTTSGGSSGPYNEQFF. CDR3 DNA sequence: TGCGCCAGCAGTGGAACGACTAGCGGGGGATCCTCAGGGCCCTACAATGAGCAGTTCTTC.

Ten or more counts support this clonotype. The chain joins TRBV19 to TRBJ1-4, with TRBD1 matching over 9 bases. The germline CDR1 and CDR2 sequences are LNHDA and SQIVND (reference sequence). The CDR3 consists of 16 residues. Trimming removed 1 base from V and 5 bases from J; junction bases left unmatched: 5. CDR3 in amino acids: CASSIGTGQGNEKLFF. In DNA, the CDR3 is TGTGCCAGTAGTATAGGCACAGGACAGGGGAATGAAAAACTGTTTTTT.

This clonotype showed up many times. V is TRBV14 and J is TRBJ1-1; possible D gene TRBD1, 5 bases. V was cut by 2 bases and J by 0 bases, with 7 bases left in between. This CDR3 comprises 14 residues. Germline V gene sequence: CDR1 SGHDN, CDR2 FVKESK. CDR3 residues: CASSQRGVNTEAFF. In DNA, the CDR3 is TGTGCCAGCAGCCAACGGGGGGTGAACACTGAAGCTTTCTTT.

The chain recombines TRBV7-2 with TRBJ1-5, with D hard to call. The germline gives CDR1 SGHTA, CDR2 FQGNSA. Trimming removed 4 bases at V and 4 bases at J, with 8 bases between. The CDR3 loop spans 13 amino acids. The CDR3 sequence: CASSSIYNQPQHF. CDR3 coding DNA: TGTGCCAGCAGCTCGATATATAATCAGCCCCAGCATTTT.

This clonotype was seen many times. The chain combines TRBV19 with TRBJ2-7; D gene unclear. Per germline, CDR1 LNHDA and CDR2 SQIVND (reference sequence). V was cut by 1 base and J by 5 bases, with 9 bases left in between. The CDR3 has 13 residues. The CDR3: CASSIGSENEQYF. CDR3 bases: TGTGCCAGTAGTATAGGTTCAGAGAACGAGCAGTACTTC.

This clonotype was seen many times. The chain couples TRBV7-2 to TRBJ2-1; the D call may be TRBD1 or TRBD2 (6 bases each). Trimming removed 3 bases at V and 1 base at J, with 16 bases between. Germline CDR1 is SGHTA and CDR2 is FQGNSA. The CDR3 sequence is 17 residues long. The CDR3 loop reads CASSFRAQGGSYNEQFF. CDR3 coding DNA: TGTGCCAGCAGCTTTCGGGCACAGGGAGGATCCTACAATGAGCAGTTCTTC.

Only a few counts were recorded for this clonotype. The V gene is TRBV7-3, the J gene TRBJ2-7; either TRBD1 or TRBD2 may fit D (6 bases each). Per germline, CDR1 SGHTA and CDR2 FQGTGA. This CDR3 comprises 14 residues. Trimming removed 9 bases at V and 0 bases at J, with 15 bases between. The CDR3 loop is CASLGGRSSYEQYF. In DNA, the CDR3 is TGTGCCAGTCTCGGGGGCCGTAGCTCCTACGAGCAGTACTTC.

The table lists this clonotype with many counts. V usage is TRBV7-8 and J usage is TRBJ1-2; possibly TRBD1 for D (6 bases). The V and J ends lost 5 bases and 7 bases respectively, with 11 bases between them. CDR3 length: 12 amino acids. Germline CDR1 SGHVS, CDR2 FQNEAQ. DNA of the CDR3: TGTGCCAGCAGCCTGACGGGGGCTGGCTACACCTTC. Protein product: CASSLTGAGYTF.

This clonotype was counted many times. This chain joins TRBV29-1 and TRBJ1-5; D possibly corresponds to TRBD1 (5 bases). Trimming removed 7 bases at V and 1 base at J, with 8 bases between. Germline CDR1 and CDR2: SQVTM and ANQGSEA. The CDR3 runs 12 residues. For the CDR3, the DNA is TGCAGCGCCGGGGACAGCAATCAGCCCCAGCATTTT. It yields the protein CSAGDSNQPQHF. Full variable domain (rest looked up from reference TRBV29-1 and TRBJ1-5): SAVISQKPSRDICQRGTSLTIQCQVDSQVTMMFWYRQQPGQSLTLIATANQGSEATYESGFVIDKFPISRPNLTFSTLTVSNMSPEDSSIYLCSAGDSNQPQHFGDGTRLSIL.

This clonotype has at least ten counts. The gene calls are TRBV28 and TRBJ1-2, with D hard to call. The CDR3 covers 14 residues. The V and J ends lost 3 bases and 2 bases respectively, with 10 bases between them. Germline V lookup: CDR1 MDHEN, CDR2 SYDVKM. The DNA for the CDR3 is TGTGCCAGCAGTTTTCTTTGGAGGAACTATGGCTACACCTTC. It translates to CASSFLWRNYGYTF.

There are many counts of this clonotype. This chain links TRBV7-9 with TRBJ2-5, with 7 bases that match TRBD2. The CDR3 contains 14 residues. Trimming removed 5 bases from V and 0 bases from J; junction bases left unmatched: 3. Germline CDR1 is SEHNR and CDR2 is FQNEAQ (reference sequence). The CDR3 loop reads CASSGGGHQETQYF. The CDR3 DNA is TGTGCCAGCAGCGGCGGGGGACACCAAGAGACCCAGTACTTC.

This clonotype was counted a few times. The V call is TRBV7-2, the J call TRBJ1-6; tentative D call: TRBD1 (5 bases). The CDR3 length is 17 residues. Per germline, CDR1 SGHTA and CDR2 FQGNSA. The V end lost 1 base, the J end lost 7 bases, and 17 bases lay between the germline ends. CDR3 residues: CASSLDGGVGVNSPLHF. In DNA form, the CDR3 reads TGTGCCAGCAGCTTAGATGGGGGGGTAGGGGTAAATTCACCCCTCCACTTT.

This clonotype was picked up many times. The chain combines TRBV7-9 with TRBJ2-3, with a tentative D call TRBD2 (6 bases). Germline-derived CDR1 and CDR2 are SEHNR and FQNEAQ (reference sequence). This CDR3 comprises 13 residues. Trimming stripped 4 bases from V and 6 bases from J, with 11 bases between. The chain's CDR3 is CASSSDGGDTQYF. CDR3 sequence (DNA): TGTGCCAGCAGCTCGGACGGGGGTGATACGCAGTATTTT.

Many counts were recorded for this clonotype. In nucleotides, the CDR3 is TGTGCCAGCAGCCAATATCCCGGGACTAGGGGAAACATTCAGTACTTC. Its translation: CASSQYPGTRGNIQYF. The chain joins TRBV3-1 to TRBJ2-4; TRBD2 matches at 8 bases. The CDR3 length is 16 residues. Germline trimming cut 2 bases from V and 6 bases from J; bases unmatched to any gene: 9. Per germline, CDR1 LGHDT and CDR2 YNNKEL (reference sequence).